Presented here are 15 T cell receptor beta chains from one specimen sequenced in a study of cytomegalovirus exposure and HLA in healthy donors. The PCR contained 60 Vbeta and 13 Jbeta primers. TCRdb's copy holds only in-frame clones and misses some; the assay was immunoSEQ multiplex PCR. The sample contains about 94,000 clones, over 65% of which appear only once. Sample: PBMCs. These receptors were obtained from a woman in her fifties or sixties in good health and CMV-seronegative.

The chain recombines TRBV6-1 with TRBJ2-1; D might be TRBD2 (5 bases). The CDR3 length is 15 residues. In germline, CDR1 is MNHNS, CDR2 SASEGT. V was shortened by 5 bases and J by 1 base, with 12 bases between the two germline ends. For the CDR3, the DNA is TGTGCCAGCAGTCCCCTTAGCGCATCCTACAATGAGCAGTTCTTC. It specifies CASSPLSASYNEQFF.

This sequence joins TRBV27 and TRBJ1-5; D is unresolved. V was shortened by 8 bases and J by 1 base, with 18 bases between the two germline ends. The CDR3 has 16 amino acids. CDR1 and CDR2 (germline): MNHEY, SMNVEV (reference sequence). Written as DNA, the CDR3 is TGTGCCAGCCGAGAGACTGGCGGCTTAAGCAATCAGCCCCAGCATTTT. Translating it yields CASRETGGLSNQPQHF.

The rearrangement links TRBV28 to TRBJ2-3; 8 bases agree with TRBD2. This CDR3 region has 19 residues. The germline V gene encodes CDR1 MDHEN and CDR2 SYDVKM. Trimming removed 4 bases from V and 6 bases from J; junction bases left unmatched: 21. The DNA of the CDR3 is TGTGCCAGCAGTTCCCTCTCGGGGCAAGGGACTAGAAATTCGGATACGCAGTATTTT. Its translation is CASSSLSGQGTRNSDTQYF.

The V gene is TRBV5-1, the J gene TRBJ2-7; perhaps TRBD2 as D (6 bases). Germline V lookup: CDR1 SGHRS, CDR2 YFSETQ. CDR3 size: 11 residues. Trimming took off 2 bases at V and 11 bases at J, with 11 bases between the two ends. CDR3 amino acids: CASSFGGMEYF. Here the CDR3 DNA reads TGCGCCAGCAGCTTTGGGGGGATGGAGTACTTC. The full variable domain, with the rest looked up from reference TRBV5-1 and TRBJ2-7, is KAGVTQTPRYLIKTRGQQVTLSCSPISGHRSVSWYQQTPGQGLQFLFEYFSETQRNKGNFPGRFSGRQFSNSRSEMNVSTLELGDSALYLCASSFGGMEYFGPGTRLTVT.

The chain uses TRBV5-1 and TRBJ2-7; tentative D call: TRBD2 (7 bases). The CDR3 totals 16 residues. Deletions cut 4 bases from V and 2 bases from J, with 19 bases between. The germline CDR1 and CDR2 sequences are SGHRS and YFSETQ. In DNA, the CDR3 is TGCGCCAGCAGCCCCAGGGGAGGGACACTGACCTACGAGCAGTACTTC. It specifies CASSPRGGTLTYEQYF.

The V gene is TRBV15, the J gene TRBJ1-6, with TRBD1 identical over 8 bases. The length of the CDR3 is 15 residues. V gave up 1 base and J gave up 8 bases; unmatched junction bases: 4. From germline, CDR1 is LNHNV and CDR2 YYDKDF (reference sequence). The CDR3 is CATSRVGQGDSPLHF. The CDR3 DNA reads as TGTGCCACCAGCAGAGTCGGACAGGGAGATTCACCCCTCCACTTT.

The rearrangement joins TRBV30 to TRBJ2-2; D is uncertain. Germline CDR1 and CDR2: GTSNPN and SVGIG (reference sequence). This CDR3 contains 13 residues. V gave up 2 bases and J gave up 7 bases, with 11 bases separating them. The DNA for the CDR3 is TGTGCCTGGAGTTTCAATTTCGGCGGGGAGCTGTTTTTT. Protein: CAWSFNFGGELFF.

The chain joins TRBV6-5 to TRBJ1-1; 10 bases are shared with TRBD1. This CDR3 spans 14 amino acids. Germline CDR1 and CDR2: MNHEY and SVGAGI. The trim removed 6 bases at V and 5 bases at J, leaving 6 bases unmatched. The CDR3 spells CASRTGQGGTEAFF. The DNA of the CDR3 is TGTGCCAGCAGAACCGGACAGGGGGGAACTGAAGCTTTCTTT.

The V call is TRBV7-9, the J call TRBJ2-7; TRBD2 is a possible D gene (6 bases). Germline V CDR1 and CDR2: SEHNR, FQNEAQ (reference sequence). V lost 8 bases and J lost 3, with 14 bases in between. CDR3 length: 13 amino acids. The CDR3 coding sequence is TGTGCCAGCGGTCGGGAGATCAGCTACGAGCAGTACTTC. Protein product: CASGREISYEQYF.

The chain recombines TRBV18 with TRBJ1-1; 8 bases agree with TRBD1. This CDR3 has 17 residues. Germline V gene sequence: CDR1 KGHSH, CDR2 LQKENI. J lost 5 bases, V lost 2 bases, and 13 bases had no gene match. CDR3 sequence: CASSPTQGARGRTEAFF. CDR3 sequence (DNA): TGTGCCAGCTCACCAACTCAGGGGGCTCGAGGACGAACTGAAGCTTTCTTT.

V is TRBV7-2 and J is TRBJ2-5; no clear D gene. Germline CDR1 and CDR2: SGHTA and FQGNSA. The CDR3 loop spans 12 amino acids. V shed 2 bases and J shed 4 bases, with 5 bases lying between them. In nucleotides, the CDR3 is TGTGCCAGCAGCTTAATAGTAGAGACCCAGTACTTC. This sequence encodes CASSLIVETQYF.

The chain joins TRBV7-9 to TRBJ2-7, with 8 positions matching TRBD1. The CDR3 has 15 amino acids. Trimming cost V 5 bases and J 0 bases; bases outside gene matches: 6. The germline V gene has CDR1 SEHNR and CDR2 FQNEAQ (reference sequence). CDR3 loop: CASSPWTGPSYEQYF. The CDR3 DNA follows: TGTGCCAGCAGCCCTTGGACAGGGCCCTCCTACGAGCAGTACTTC.

This CDR3 reads CASSWTANTEAFF. In DNA form, the CDR3 reads TGTGCCAGCAGTTGGACTGCGAACACTGAAGCTTTCTTT. The chain recombines TRBV6-1 with TRBJ1-1; D is ambiguous. This CDR3 has 13 residues. Germline CDR1 is MNHNS and CDR2 is SASEGT. V was cut by 5 bases and J by 1 base, with 8 bases left in between.

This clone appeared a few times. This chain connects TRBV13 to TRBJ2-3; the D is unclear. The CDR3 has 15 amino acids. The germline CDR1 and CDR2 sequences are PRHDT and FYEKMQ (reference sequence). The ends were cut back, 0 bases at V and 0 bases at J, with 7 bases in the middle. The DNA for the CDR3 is TGTGCCAGCAGCTTAGGCCCCGGTAGCACAGATACGCAGTATTTT. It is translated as CASSLGPGSTDTQYF.

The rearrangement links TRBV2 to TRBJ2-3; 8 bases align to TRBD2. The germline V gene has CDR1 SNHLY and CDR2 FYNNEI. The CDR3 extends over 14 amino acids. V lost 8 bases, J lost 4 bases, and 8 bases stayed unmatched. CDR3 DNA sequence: TGTGCCAGCTTCCGGGAGGGGGGTGCAGATACGCAGTATTTT. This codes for CASFREGGADTQYF.